This T cell receptor (beta chain) was captured by sequencing in a study of metastatic and nonmetastatic thyroid tumors. At the level of the study: Across peripheral blood and tumor or nodule tissue samples taken from malignant and benign thyroid patients, the repertoires were compared with one another. General study points: For both blood and tumor, malignant thyroid tumors reportedly showed significantly higher TCR beta diversity than benign nodules did.

TCRdb re-called clones via MiXCR from the PCR reads. Of some 21,000 clones listed, 9.5% to 13% are singletons. By its share, this clone is medium-sized. The antigen remains undetermined. Prior to thyroid surgery, none of the patients had received any treatment. The trim removed 6 bases at V and 1 base at J, leaving 9 bases unmatched. This CDR3 contains 16 residues. The sequenced sample was blood. The receptor's source is a female donor with papillary thyroid cancer or a benign thyroid nodule (not recorded which). Some clones in this sample may be carry-over from other donors' samples. V gene TRBV12-3 or TRBV12-4 combines with J gene TRBJ2-3; 8 bases match TRBD2. CDR3 in DNA: TGTGCCAGCAGCGCTGAGCGGGAGTTCGGCACAGATACGCAGTATTTT. Translating it yields CASSAEREFGTDTQYF.